A single sample is the source of the 24 T cell receptor beta chains below, sequenced in a study of T-cell memory formation after mild COVID-19. TCRdb fed the 5' RACE reads into MiXCR, producing one record per CDR3 protein. Of 560,000 or so distinct CDR3 sequences in the sample, 17% are singletons; the top ten hold around 8.1%. Source material: PBMCs or a T cell subset sorted from them (not recorded which). These receptors all stem from an adult woman who had mild COVID-19 (a few samples of this study predate the infection). Cell type and time point are not known.

This clonotype was recorded at least ten times. The chain links TRBV7-9 to TRBJ2-1, with TRBD1 matching over 7 bases. Germline lookup yields CDR1 SEHNR and CDR2 FQNEAQ (reference sequence). The junction had 6 bases not matched to a gene; V was cut back by 7 bases and J by 3 bases. This CDR3 comprises 14 residues. The CDR3 spells CASTYGDSYNEQFF. The CDR3 DNA sequence: TGTGCCAGCACCTACGGGGACAGCTACAATGAGCAGTTCTTC.

This clonotype was seen more than once but under ten times. The rearrangement links TRBV6-5 to TRBJ1-2; the match to TRBD1 covers 9 bases. This CDR3 is 13 amino acids long. Trimming took 6 bases from V and 7 from J; bases not matched to a gene: 6. Germline V CDR1 and CDR2: MNHEY, SVGAGI. Written as DNA, the CDR3 is TGTGCCAGCAGCCGGGACAGGGTTATTGGCTACACCTTC. This sequence encodes CASSRDRVIGYTF.

The rearrangement joins TRBV3-1 to TRBJ2-3, with 8 bases that match TRBD2. Germline loops: CDR1 LGHDT, CDR2 YNNKEL (reference sequence). V dropped 5 bases and J dropped 3; count of bases not matched to a gene: 13. The CDR3 contains 17 residues. This CDR3 is CASSARSGSGRTDTQYF. The CDR3 DNA follows: TGTGCCAGCAGCGCCCGCAGCGGGAGTGGTAGGACAGATACGCAGTATTTT.

The genes are TRBV4-1 and TRBJ1-2; perhaps TRBD1 as D (6 bases). The CDR3 is made up of 13 amino acids. Germline assignment: CDR1 MGHRA and CDR2 YSYEKL. The ends were cut back, 0 bases at V and 6 bases at J, with 8 bases in the middle. CDR3 nucleotide sequence: TGCGCCAGCAGCCAAGAGGGGGCTCATGGCTACACCTTC. This sequence encodes CASSQEGAHGYTF.

This clonotype has more than one count but fewer than ten. This chain links TRBV12-3 or TRBV12-4 with TRBJ2-3, with 7 bases aligning to TRBD1. V gave up 10 bases and J gave up 3 bases; unmatched junction bases: 7. The CDR3 length is 13 residues. DNA for the CDR3: TGTGCCATCAGGGGGATCGGAACAGATACGCAGTATTTT. This gives the protein CAIRGIGTDTQYF.

Remarks on this clonotype: A read error may produce the germline difference seen at one junction end. The V gene is TRBV11-3, the J gene TRBJ2-7; D remains ambiguous. Germline V CDR1 and CDR2: SGHNT, YENEEA. This CDR3 is built from 15 residues. CDR3: CASSLGYGFRYDQYF. For the CDR3, the DNA is TGTGCCAGCAGCTTAGGGTACGGATTCCGGTACGATCAGTACTTC.

This clonotype was detected only a few times. The chain links TRBV7-6 to TRBJ2-1; D is uncertain. V was pared by 5 bases and J by 5 bases, with 16 bases between. The CDR3 extends over 15 amino acids. CDR1 is SGHVS and CDR2 is FNYEAQ in the germline V gene. CDR3 residues: CASSPRNRLDNEQFF. The CDR3 region has the DNA TGTGCCAGCAGCCCTCGTAACCGCTTGGACAATGAGCAGTTCTTC.

The chain carries TRBV18 and TRBJ1-5, with D possibly matching TRBD1 (6 bases). The germline CDR1 and CDR2 sequences are KGHSH and LQKENI. This CDR3 contains 16 residues. V lost 3 bases and J 3 bases, leaving 15 bases between the germline ends. The CDR3 protein is CASSPTGHGANQPQHF. The CDR3 DNA is TGTGCCAGCTCACCGACAGGCCACGGGGCCAATCAGCCCCAGCATTTT.

In this sample, this clonotype turned up a few times. V gene TRBV5-1 combines with J gene TRBJ2-1; TRBD1 matches 10 bases. V shed 3 bases and J 2 bases; nucleotides not matched to a gene: 2. Germline CDR1 SGHRS, CDR2 YFSETQ. This CDR3 has 15 residues. As DNA, the CDR3 is TGCGCCAGCAGCTGGGACAGGGGAACCTACAATGAGCAGTTCTTC. It translates to CASSWDRGTYNEQFF.

This clonotype was observed many times. The chain links TRBV12-3 or TRBV12-4 to TRBJ2-1, with unresolved D. V lost 2 bases and J lost 8, with 4 bases in between. There are 11 residues in the CDR3. CDR3 bases: TGTGCCAGCAGTTTAAGGGATGAGCAGTTCTTC. Translation: CASSLRDEQFF.

CDR3: CATSDYANQPQHF. In DNA, the CDR3 is TGTGCCACCAGTGATTATGCGAATCAGCCCCAGCATTTT. V usage is TRBV24-1 and J usage is TRBJ1-5; D remains unclear. The length of the CDR3 is 13 residues. Germline V gene sequence: CDR1 KGHDR, CDR2 SFDVKD. The ends were cut back, 2 bases at V and 4 bases at J, with 5 bases in the middle.

The chain recombines TRBV19 with TRBJ1-4, with 7 nucleotides matching TRBD1. This CDR3 has 15 amino acids. The J segment lost 0 bases and the V segment lost 5 bases, leaving 3 bases of the junction unmatched. The V gene's germline CDR1 is LNHDA and CDR2 SQIVND (reference sequence). CDR3 in amino acids: CASSSTGSTNEKLFF. CDR3 DNA sequence: TGTGCCAGTAGTTCGACAGGGTCAACTAATGAAAAACTGTTTTTT.

The CDR3 sequence is CASSPRLNYNEQFF. Written as DNA, the CDR3 is TGTGCCAGCAGCCCACGACTGAATTACAATGAGCAGTTCTTC. The chain couples TRBV9 to TRBJ2-1, with D uncertain. Germline V lookup: CDR1 SGDLS, CDR2 YYNGEE. Trimming shortened V by 4 bases and J by 4 bases, and 12 bases separated the two germline ends. The CDR3 is 14 amino acids.

The chain carries TRBV20-1 and TRBJ2-5; 14 bases are shared with TRBD2. Germline CDR1 and CDR2: DFQATT and SNEGSKA (reference sequence). V trimming: 2 bases; J trimming: 5 bases; junction bases outside the gene matches: 7. The length of the CDR3 is 16 residues. The CDR3 DNA reads TGCAGTGCTAGACCGACTAGCGGGAGGGGGGTTGAGACCCAGTACTTC. Translating gives CSARPTSGRGVETQYF.

CDR3 residues: CATQGAGNQPQHF. In DNA, the CDR3 is TGTGCCACACAGGGGGCCGGCAATCAGCCCCAGCATTTT. The J gene is TRBJ1-5, the V gene TRBV24-1, with 9 bases identical to TRBD1. The germline CDR1 and CDR2 sequences are KGHDR and SFDVKD. This CDR3 is 13 amino acids long. J was trimmed by 2 bases and V by 10 bases; bases with no gene match: 2.

This clonotype was counted between two and nine times. The rearrangement links TRBV20-1 to TRBJ2-2; 7 bases match TRBD1. The CDR3 covers 15 residues. Germline V gene lookup returns CDR1 DFQATT and CDR2 SNEGSKA (reference sequence). With V trimmed by 0 bases and J by 7 bases, 8 bases remained unmatched. The CDR3, as DNA: TGCAGTGCTAGAGAACGAAGGGGGCTGGGCGGGGAGCTGTTTTTT. Its protein product is CSARERRGLGGELFF.

This chain links TRBV7-9 with TRBJ1-1; TRBD1 matches 7 bases. J gave up 1 base and V 5 bases, and 10 bases lay outside the gene matches. Germline V gene sequence: CDR1 SEHNR, CDR2 FQNEAQ (reference sequence). The CDR3 totals 16 residues. The CDR3: CASSVPSDRPNTEAFF. CDR3 coding DNA: TGTGCCAGCAGCGTCCCGTCGGACAGGCCGAACACTGAAGCTTTCTTT. The whole variable domain, remainder taken from reference TRBV7-9 and TRBJ1-1, is DTGVSQNPRHKITKRGQNVTFRCDPISEHNRLYWYRQTLGQGPEFLTYFQNEAQLEKSRLLSDRFSAERPKGSFSTLEIQRTEQGDSAMYLCASSVPSDRPNTEAFFGQGTRLTVV.

This chain connects TRBV28 to TRBJ1-1; D is unresolved. Trimming took off 7 bases at V and 1 base at J, with 16 bases between the two ends. The length of the CDR3 is 15 residues. The germline V gene has CDR1 MDHEN and CDR2 SYDVKM. In DNA, the CDR3 is TGTGCCAGCATAATCTCTCTAGGTGGGAACACTGAAGCTTTCTTT. This sequence encodes CASIISLGGNTEAFF.

This chain connects TRBV2 to TRBJ2-7, with a possible D match to TRBD1 (5 bases). CDR3 length: 13 amino acids. Germline-derived CDR1 and CDR2 are SNHLY and FYNNEI. The ends were cut back, 8 bases at V and 3 bases at J, with 14 bases in the middle. CDR3 sequence reads: CASRQGLGYEQYF. For the CDR3, the DNA is TGTGCCAGCCGTCAGGGTTTAGGCTACGAGCAGTACTTC.

This clonotype appeared a few times. The chain joins TRBV5-5 to TRBJ2-1; D assignment may be TRBD1 or TRBD2 (6 bases each). Germline V gene lookup returns CDR1 SGHKS and CDR2 YYEKEE (reference sequence). V was pared by 1 base and J by 2 bases, with 10 bases between. The CDR3 totals 15 residues. DNA for the CDR3: TGTGCCAGCAGCTTGAACAGGGAGGCCTACAATGAGCAGTTCTTC. It encodes CASSLNREAYNEQFF.

This chain uses TRBV19 with TRBJ1-2; 7 bases map to TRBD1. The V gene end was trimmed by 2 bases and the J gene end by 4 bases; junction bases not matched to a gene: 7. This CDR3 has 15 residues. The germline gives CDR1 LNHDA, CDR2 SQIVND (reference sequence). The CDR3 DNA follows: TGTGCCAGTAGTATAAAACAGGGGAACTTCTATGGCTACACCTTC. Residues: CASSIKQGNFYGYTF.

This clonotype was seen a few times. This chain connects TRBV9 to TRBJ1-4; D remains unclear. Trimming took off 5 bases at V and 10 bases at J, with 18 bases between the two ends. Germline values: CDR1 SGDLS, CDR2 YYNGEE. The CDR3 has 14 amino acids. This CDR3 is CASSPRSGVGKLFF. The CDR3 DNA is TGTGCCAGCAGTCCCCGGTCAGGAGTCGGAAAACTGTTTTTT.

The chain has TRBV12-3 or TRBV12-4 and TRBJ2-1; 8 nucleotides agree with TRBD1. CDR3 length: 16 residues. V lost 6 bases and J lost 2; bases outside the gene matches: 9. The CDR3 nucleotides are TGTGCCAGCAGCTCCCAGGGGGCCCTAGCCTACAATGAGCAGTTCTTC. Translation: CASSSQGALAYNEQFF.

The chain is built from TRBV7-2 and TRBJ2-3, with 14 bases matching TRBD2. Germline loops: CDR1 SGHTA, CDR2 FQGNSA. This CDR3 has 17 amino acids. Germline trimming cut 3 bases from V and 3 bases from J; bases unmatched to any gene: 5. The chain's CDR3 is CASSLTSGRGWTDTQYF. Here the CDR3 DNA reads TGTGCCAGCAGCTTGACTAGCGGGAGGGGTTGGACAGATACGCAGTATTTT.